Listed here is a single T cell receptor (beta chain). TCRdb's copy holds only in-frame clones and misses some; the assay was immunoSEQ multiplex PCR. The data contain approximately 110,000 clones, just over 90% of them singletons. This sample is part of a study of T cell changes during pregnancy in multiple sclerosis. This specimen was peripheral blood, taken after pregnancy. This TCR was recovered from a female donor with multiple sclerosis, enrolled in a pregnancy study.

The chain's CDR3 is CASSLGALVTAENTEAFF. The CDR3, as DNA: TGTGCCAGCAGCTTAGGAGCCCTGGTGACAGCCGAGAACACTGAAGCTTTCTTT. The chain is built from TRBV7-9 and TRBJ1-1; weak D call: TRBD1 (5 bases). The germline gives CDR1 SEHNR, CDR2 FQNEAQ (reference sequence). The CDR3 consists of 18 residues. V was cut by 1 base and J by 1 base, with 19 bases left in between.